This T cell receptor beta chain comes out of a study of read filtering for tumor transcriptome and immune sequencing. Study information: Mean patient age was roughly 70 years, range about 45 to 85; 16 to 20 male, 14 female.

Per the germline V gene, CDR1 is SGHNT and CDR2 is YENEEA. This CDR3 is built from 15 residues. J was trimmed by 3 bases and V by 5 bases; bases with no gene match: 7. Of note for this clonotype: A far larger clone is only one base removed, so a read error is likely.

The library was built from about 400 ng RNA with molecular barcoded adaptors for alpha/delta and beta/gamma chains. TCRdb reprocessed the reads with MiXCR, giving one entry per CDR3 protein. The sample has 50,000 to 65,000 distinct CDR3 sequences, roughly a fifth seen once. This clonotype was obtained from a donor at least 40 years old with multiple myeloma. Sequenced: a population of CD138-negative cells sorted from bone marrow. The chain joins TRBV11-3 to TRBJ2-3, with 8 bases aligning to TRBD2. The CDR3 here is CASSPDGGGTDTQYF. Here the CDR3 DNA reads TGTGCCAGCAGCCCCGACGGCGGGGGGACAGATACGCAGTATTTT.